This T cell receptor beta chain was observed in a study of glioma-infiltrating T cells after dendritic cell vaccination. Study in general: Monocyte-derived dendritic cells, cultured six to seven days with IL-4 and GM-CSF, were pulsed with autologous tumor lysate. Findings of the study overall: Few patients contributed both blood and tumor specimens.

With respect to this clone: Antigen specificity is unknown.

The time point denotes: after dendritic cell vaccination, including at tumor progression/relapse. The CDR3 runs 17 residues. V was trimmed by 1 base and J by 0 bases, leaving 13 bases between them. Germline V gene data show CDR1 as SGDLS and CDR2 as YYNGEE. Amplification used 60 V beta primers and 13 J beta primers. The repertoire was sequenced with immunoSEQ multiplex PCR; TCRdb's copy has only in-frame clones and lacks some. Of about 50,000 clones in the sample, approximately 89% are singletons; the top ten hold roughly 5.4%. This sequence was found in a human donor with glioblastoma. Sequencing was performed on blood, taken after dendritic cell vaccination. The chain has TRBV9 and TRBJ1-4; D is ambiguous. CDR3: CASSVSPGYATNEKLFF. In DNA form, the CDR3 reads TGTGCCAGCAGCGTATCTCCGGGTTACGCAACTAATGAAAAACTGTTTTTT.